The 3 T cell receptor beta chains below come from one sample, sequenced in a study of blood T cell repertoires in COVID-19. Sequencing used immunoSEQ multiplex PCR; TCRdb keeps in-frame clones, though not all of them. The table shows around 150,000 clones, with 70% to 90% occurring only once. Sequencing was carried out using peripheral blood. The source is a woman in her sixties with COVID-19, enrolled during active disease.

This clone occurred a few times. V and J are TRBV6-5 and TRBJ1-2; the match to TRBD1 covers 7 bases. The CDR3 length is 14 residues. The germline gives CDR1 MNHEY, CDR2 SVGAGI. J gave up 5 bases and V 7 bases, and 10 bases lay outside the gene matches. The CDR3 sequence: CASTTGSKLYGYTF. CDR3 bases: TGTGCCAGCACGACAGGGAGTAAACTATATGGCTACACCTTC.

The chain couples TRBV6-4 to TRBJ2-2; TRBD1 matches 9 bases. The J segment lost 4 bases and the V segment lost 4 bases, leaving 4 bases of the junction unmatched. Germline V gene sequence: CDR1 MRHNA, CDR2 SNTAGT. The CDR3 totals 15 residues. CDR3 loop: CASSATGGSTGELFF. CDR3 coding DNA: TGTGCCAGCAGTGCGACAGGGGGAAGCACCGGGGAGCTGTTTTTT.

The count of this clone is one. For the CDR3, the DNA is TGTGCCAGCAGTTTAGGACAGTTGTCTAATGGCTACACCTTC. Amino acids: CASSLGQLSNGYTF. The chain has TRBV27 and TRBJ1-2, with D perhaps TRBD1 (6 bases). The germline V gene encodes CDR1 MNHEY and CDR2 SMNVEV (reference sequence). The CDR3 has 14 residues. The germline V and J ends were trimmed by 2 bases and 6 bases, with 13 bases remaining between them.